This T cell receptor (beta chain) was documented in a study of PD-1 blockade in classical Hodgkin lymphoma. Whole-study context: Patients were administered nivolumab (3 mg/kg intravenously) every 2 weeks. Study outcomes and limitations: Diminished baseline TCR diversity has been reported in newly diagnosed patients relative to healthy donors. The authors excluded patients who started nivolumab under 1 year after ASCT.

The data were produced by immunoSEQ multiplex PCR, yet TCRdb's version contains in-frame clones alone and is incomplete. The repertoire includes 17,000 or so clones, 82% of them detected once, and 25% to 35% sits in the top ten. Each patient relapsed following autologous stem cell transplantation, and prior brentuximab vedotin exposure differed. Classification of best responses gave complete response, partial response or progressive disease. As to this clone: The antigen is not known.

The sample in question was peripheral blood mononuclear cells (PBMCs), obtained before the second cycle of nivolumab. The receptor was isolated from a human donor with classical Hodgkin lymphoma.

The CDR3 nucleotides are TGTGCCAGCAGCCTGACAAGAAAAGAGACCCAGTACTTC. It yields the protein CASSLTRKETQYF. The V call is TRBV11-3, the J call TRBJ2-5; D is unclear. V was cut by 5 bases and J by 3 bases, with 10 bases left in between. The length of the CDR3 is 13 residues. Germline-derived CDR1 and CDR2 are SGHNT and YENEEA.